This TCR beta chain was documented in a study of shared clonotypes between healthy human individuals. Study-wide points: How much donors shared clonotypes was expected to be affected by sequencing depth. Researchers sampled blood only, noting tissue repertoires likely differ.

The germline gives CDR1 SSHAT, CDR2 FNYEAQ (reference sequence). The CDR3 consists of 13 residues. As concerns this clone: Its target is not known. At one end, the junction sequence differs from germline, possibly due to a read error.

The assay was immunoSEQ multiplex PCR, and TCRdb's table has in-frame clones only and misses some. The sample lists about 470,000 clones; about 85% were seen once. All of the donors resided in Nashville, Tennessee, and each was a Caucasian adult. The chain recombines TRBV7-7 with TRBJ2-5, with TRBD1 as a possible D gene (5 bases). Sequences were obtained from PBMCs. The sequence came from a woman aged 40 to 49 in good health. Some clones in this sample may be carry-over from other donors' samples. The CDR3 region is CASSLDSVETQYF. CDR3 DNA: TGTGCTAGCAGCTTAGACAGTGTGGAGACCCAGTACTTC.